The present T cell receptor (beta chain) was sequenced within a study of Ad26.COV2.S vaccination and SARS-CoV-2 variants. Comment on this clone: Antigen unknown.

Method: immunoSEQ multiplex PCR; TCRdb's copy keeps in-frame clones and lacks some. The sample lists more than 120,000 clones; about nine tenths were seen once. Study-level findings and limits: Participants given vaccine showed non-spike TCR breadth similar to that of placebo recipients. The analyses of TCR breadth and depth may have understated the size of total T cell responses. Marked by substantial breadth, spike-specific CD8+ and CD4+ T cell responses were reportedly seen after vaccination. Higher spike-specific TCR breadth was found in vaccine recipients than in placebo recipients.

The CDR3 covers 16 residues. V gave up 5 bases and J gave up 1 base, with 16 bases separating them. Germline assignment: CDR1 MGHDK and CDR2 SYGVNS. The sequence derives from a human donor who had recovered from COVID-19. The sample here was peripheral blood, taken after recovery from COVID-19. This chain links TRBV25-1 with TRBJ2-3, with a possible D match to TRBD1 (6 bases). CDR3 sequence reads: CASSSAGDMGTDTQYF. As DNA, the CDR3 is TGTGCCAGCAGTAGCGCAGGGGATATGGGCACAGATACGCAGTATTTT.